A selection of T cell receptor beta chains follows, all from one sample in a study of T cells in Graves' hyperthyroidism and ophthalmopathy. TCRdb itself ran the multiplex PCR reads through MiXCR, one entry per CDR3 protein. The repertoire holds 30,000 to 45,000 distinct CDR3 sequences, with roughly half as singletons. Sample: blood. These receptors were collected from a man aged 35 to 55 with Graves' ophthalmopathy. Each CDR3 is given with its conserved first and last residue. A D gene is named only where the DNA matches it firmly. A row's size may be missing; if present it is once, few, many or a size class.

v_gene	j_gene	abundance	d_gene	CDR3nt	CDR3aa
TRBV12-3/TRBV12-4	TRBJ2-1	many	TRBD2	TGTGCCAGCAGTCTTGGCCGGACTAGCGGCTACAATGAGCAGTTCTTC	CASSLGRTSGYNEQFF
TRBV19	TRBJ2-1	many	TRBD2	TGTGCCACCCGGAGCGGGGCCTACAATGAGCAGTTCTTC	CATRSGAYNEQFF
TRBV20-1	TRBJ2-7	NA	TRBD2	TGCAGTGCGAGGCGGGGGAGCTCCTACGAGCAGTACTTC	CSARRGSSYEQYF
TRBV7-6	TRBJ2-3	NA	NA	TGTGCCAGCAGCACAGATACGCAGTATTTT	CASSTDTQYF
TRBV6-6	TRBJ1-6	once	NA	TGTGCCCCATCTACAATGAGCAGGGGAAGTTCACCCCTCCACTTT	CAPSTMSRGSSPLHF
TRBV20-1	TRBJ2-7	many	NA	TGCAGTGCCAGAACGCTGCCCCAAACCGGGGCCGCCTACGAGCAGTACTTC	CSARTLPQTGAAYEQYF
TRBV3-1	TRBJ2-7	many	NA	TGTGCCAGCAGCCAAGCCCGGGGATCCTACGAGCAGTACTTC	CASSQARGSYEQYF
TRBV28	TRBJ2-1	many	TRBD2	TGTGCCAGCAGCCCTTCTCGAGCGGGGATAAGCTATGAGCAGTTCTTC	CASSPSRAGISYEQFF
TRBV9	TRBJ2-2	NA	NA	TGTGCCAGCAGCGTAGGGTGGGGACATCTAGGGGAGCTGTTTTTT	CASSVGWGHLGELFF
TRBV24-1	TRBJ2-1	NA	TRBD1	TGTGCCACCAGTGATTCGACAGGGACGGGCAATGAGCAGTTCTTC	CATSDSTGTGNEQFF
TRBV11-3	TRBJ2-1	many	TRBD2	TGTGCCAGCAGCCCCAGCGGGGGCTCCTACAATGAGCAGTTCTTC	CASSPSGGSYNEQFF
TRBV7-9	TRBJ2-1	NA	NA	TGTGCCAGCAGCTTAGCGGATAGAAGGCCTACCTTGTTCTTC	CASSLADRRPTLFF
TRBV20-1	TRBJ2-1	medium-sized	TRBD2	TGCAGTGCTGATTCGGGACTACGTTTCTTC	CSADSGLRFF
TRBV30	TRBJ2-4	NA	TRBD2	TGTGCCTGGAGGCCAGGGACTAGCGGGATCCTCGGGGCCAAAAACATTCAGTACTTC	CAWRPGTSGILGAKNIQYF
TRBV7-9	TRBJ2-7	NA	TRBD1	TGTGTCAGCACACAGGACAGGGGGCTGGACGAGCGGTACTTC	CVSTQDRGLDERYF
TRBV19	TRBJ1-5	many	NA	TGTGCCAGTAGTGACTATAGCAATCAGCCCCAGCATTTT	CASSDYSNQPQHF
TRBV20-1	TRBJ2-1	few	TRBD2	TGCAGTGCTAGAGGGCCTAGCGGGAGGTCGAATGAGCAGTTCTTC	CSARGPSGRSNEQFF
TRBV4-1	TRBJ2-7	many	NA	TGCGCCAGCAGCCCCACGGCCCAGGTCTTAGAGCAGTACTTC	CASSPTAQVLEQYF
TRBV6-1	TRBJ1-3	NA	NA	TGTGTCAGTGGGGGTTGGAACACCATATACTTT	CVSGGWNTIYF
TRBV7-9	TRBJ2-5	NA	NA	TGTGCCAGCAGCTTAAAGGGGGAGGGGGCAGAGACCCAGTACTTC	CASSLKGEGAETQYF